The sequence of this T cell receptor beta chain was determined in a study of CD8+CD57+ T cells in acquired aplastic anemia. Profiles of TCR beta VDJ and CDR3 were generated from a genomic DNA template. One entry per CDR3 protein results from TCRdb running MiXCR on the reads. The table lists about 240,000 distinct CDR3 sequences, around 43% of them singletons. There are a few counts of this clonotype. For sequencing, patients were chosen who had shown expansion of CD8+CD57+ cells by flow cytometry. This receptor was obtained from a human donor with aplastic anemia. The sequencing input was sorted CD4+, CD8+, or CD8+CD57+ T cells (not recorded which) from PBMCs.

CDR3 region: CASSHYRERTDTQYF. CDR3 nucleotides: TGTGCCAGCAGCCACTACAGGGAGCGGACAGATACGCAGTATTTT. The genes are TRBV3-1 and TRBJ2-3; D possibly corresponds to TRBD1 (6 bases). The V end was cut by 3 bases, the J end by 3 bases, with 13 bases between. The CDR3 extends over 15 amino acids. The germline gives CDR1 LGHDT, CDR2 YNNKEL (reference sequence).